A single sample gave rise to the 21 T cell receptor beta chains below, sequenced in a study of PD-L1 blockade in urothelial cancer. Time point denoted: peripheral blood 6 weeks after treatment start. Assay: immunoSEQ multiplex PCR; the TCRdb copy retains only in-frame clones and omits some. Altogether some 110,000 clones are present, around 90% being singletons, with the ten largest covering 3% to 4.5%. This sample comprised PBMCs, obtained around atezolizumab (anti-PD-L1) treatment. The receptors were sampled from a man aged 55 to 70 with urothelial cancer.

The chain joins TRBV7-2 to TRBJ1-2, with 8 bases matching TRBD1. J was trimmed by 3 bases and V by 5 bases; bases with no gene match: 5. Germline lookup yields CDR1 SGHTA and CDR2 FQGNSA. The CDR3 runs 14 residues. Here the CDR3 DNA reads TGTGCCAGCAGCCGGGACAGGCTAGACTATGGCTACACCTTC. This codes for CASSRDRLDYGYTF.

The V gene is TRBV25-1, the J gene TRBJ1-1, with a tentative D call TRBD1 (5 bases). The V end was cut by 2 bases, the J end by 5 bases, with 18 bases between. This CDR3 has 16 amino acids. Germline V lookup: CDR1 MGHDK, CDR2 SYGVNS. The CDR3 region has the DNA TGTGCCAGCAGTGAACGGGCGGGGCAGGGAAAGACTGAAGCTTTCTTT. Its protein product is CASSERAGQGKTEAFF.

V usage is TRBV5-1 and J usage is TRBJ2-2; TRBD2 matches 13 bases. Germline trimming cut 5 bases from V and 4 bases from J; bases unmatched to any gene: 2. The CDR3 is 15 amino acids. Germline V gene lookup returns CDR1 SGHRS and CDR2 YFSETQ. This chain's CDR3 is CASSRTSGSTGELFF. CDR3 DNA: TGCGCCAGCAGTCGGACTAGCGGGAGCACCGGGGAGCTGTTTTTT.

The CDR3 DNA follows: TGTGCCAGCAGTTTCTACGACAGGGTAGGTCAGCCCCAGCATTTT. This translates into CASSFYDRVGQPQHF. V is TRBV28 and J is TRBJ1-5; 7 bases map to TRBD1. This CDR3 comprises 15 residues. CDR1 is MDHEN, CDR2 SYDVKM, per germline. Trimming removed 3 bases from V and 6 bases from J; junction bases left unmatched: 8.

This chain links TRBV30 with TRBJ1-6; weak D call: TRBD1 (5 bases). CDR1 and CDR2 (germline): GTSNPN, SVGIG (reference sequence). The CDR3 covers 14 residues. V lost 0 bases to trimming and J lost 6 bases, with 9 bases between them. The CDR3 loop is CAWSVRQLNSPLHF. CDR3 nucleotide sequence: TGTGCCTGGAGTGTAAGACAGCTTAATTCACCCCTCCACTTT.

On this clone: Other nucleotide sequences from this sample produce the same CDR3. This sequence joins TRBV7-8 and TRBJ2-5, with 12 bases that match TRBD2. CDR3 length: 15 residues. J was trimmed by 3 bases and V by 5 bases; bases with no gene match: 4. Germline V gene sequence: CDR1 SGHVS, CDR2 FQNEAQ. The CDR3 DNA reads TGTGCCAGCAGCCGTAGACTAGCGGGAGAAGAGACCCAGTACTTC. This encodes CASSRRLAGEETQYF.

V gene TRBV7-6 combines with J gene TRBJ2-7; 10 nucleotides agree with TRBD1. J was trimmed by 6 bases and V by 4 bases; bases with no gene match: 9. CDR3 length: 15 amino acids. CDR1 is SGHVS, CDR2 FNYEAQ, per germline. The CDR3 is CASSSPGQGLFEQYF. The CDR3 bases are TGTGCCAGCAGCTCGCCGGGACAGGGGTTGTTCGAGCAGTACTTC.

The count of this clone is one. One junction end does not reproduce the germline sequence, and a read error may be involved. The chain joins TRBV18 to TRBJ2-7; 8 nucleotides align to TRBD1. The CDR3 runs to 11 residues. Germline V gives CDR1 KGHSH, CDR2 LQKENI. CDR3 sequence (DNA): TGTGCCAGCTCAGTGACAGGGGTCCGCCACTTC. Its translation: CASSVTGVRHF.

The chain uses TRBV18 and TRBJ1-2; D might be TRBD1 (5 bases). Between the trimmed V and J ends, which lost 2 bases and 3 bases, there was a span of 16 bases. The CDR3 has 16 residues. Looked up from germline, CDR1 is KGHSH and CDR2 is LQKENI. Here the CDR3 DNA reads TGTGCCAGCTCACCAGTTACGGGGGATCTGGACTATGGCTACACCTTC. Residues: CASSPVTGDLDYGYTF.

This clone was observed once. The chain is built from TRBV6-4 and TRBJ1-4, with no clear D. CDR1 is MRHNA and CDR2 is SNTAGT in the germline V gene. Deletions cut 7 bases from V and 8 bases from J, with 14 bases between. There are 13 residues in the CDR3. The chain's CDR3 is CASIGQDFEKLFF. CDR3 coding DNA: TGTGCCAGCATCGGTCAGGACTTCGAAAAACTGTTTTTT.

This rearrangement joins TRBV7-9 to TRBJ2-5, with 14 positions matching TRBD2. The germline V gene has CDR1 SEHNR and CDR2 FQNEAQ (reference sequence). The CDR3 covers 17 residues. J was trimmed by 5 bases and V by 5 bases; bases with no gene match: 10. In DNA, the CDR3 is TGTGCCAGCAGCATTTGGCTGACTAGCGGGGGGGATGAGACCCAGTACTTC. Protein: CASSIWLTSGGDETQYF.

This chain links TRBV7-9 with TRBJ2-1, with 10 positions matching TRBD1. The CDR3 extends over 14 amino acids. Germline CDR1 SEHNR, CDR2 FQNEAQ (reference sequence). Losses at the gene ends were 3 bases for V and 9 bases for J; bases not matched to a gene: 5. The CDR3 region has the DNA TGTGCCAGCAGCTTTGGACAGGGGGTCGTTGAGCAGTTCTTC. As protein: CASSFGQGVVEQFF.

This chain uses TRBV19 with TRBJ1-4; D is unresolved. CDR1 and CDR2 from the germline V gene are LNHDA and SQIVND (reference sequence). This CDR3 region has 15 residues. Trimming removed 7 bases from V and 4 bases from J, with 16 bases in between. The CDR3 coding sequence is TGTGCCAGTACCCCATTGGCTGGGAGTAATGAAAAACTGTTTTTT. Translated: CASTPLAGSNEKLFF.

The chain couples TRBV11-2 to TRBJ1-1; possibly TRBD1 for D (6 bases). Looked up from germline, CDR1 is SGHAT and CDR2 is FQNNGV. V lost 1 base and J lost 1, with 7 bases in between. This CDR3 has 14 residues. This CDR3 reads CASSLGTENTEAFF. In DNA, the CDR3 is TGTGCCAGCAGCTTAGGGACAGAGAACACTGAAGCTTTCTTT.

This chain links TRBV5-4 with TRBJ1-4; D is unclear. Per the germline V gene, CDR1 is SGHNT and CDR2 is YYREEE (reference sequence). V lost 0 bases and J lost 3, with 9 bases in between. This CDR3 region has 15 residues. CDR3 bases: TGTGCCAGCAGCTTGGGAGCGGGATCTAATGAAAAACTGTTTTTT. It specifies CASSLGAGSNEKLFF.

The J gene is TRBJ2-6, the V gene TRBV28, with TRBD1 matching 9 bases. Germline loops: CDR1 MDHEN, CDR2 SYDVKM. The CDR3 covers 15 residues. Trimming at V came to 5 bases and at J to 4 bases, leaving 3 bases not matched to a gene. Here the CDR3 reads CASSRTGVGANVLTF. CDR3 DNA sequence: TGTGCCAGCAGTAGGACAGGGGTAGGGGCCAACGTCCTGACTTTC.

This chain uses TRBV7-9 with TRBJ2-5; D unclear. The V and J ends lost 4 bases and 1 base respectively, with 13 bases between them. The CDR3 contains 15 residues. The germline gives CDR1 SEHNR, CDR2 FQNEAQ (reference sequence). The CDR3 nucleotides are TGTGCCAGCAGCTCCCGCAACAGTTTCCAAGAGACCCAGTACTTC. This translates into CASSSRNSFQETQYF.

The CDR3 spells CASSARLAGGAQFQETQYF. CDR3 sequence (DNA): TGTGCCAGCAGTGCACGACTAGCGGGGGGTGCGCAATTCCAAGAGACCCAGTACTTC. The chain uses TRBV6-1 and TRBJ2-5, with 13 bases that match TRBD2. The CDR3 contains 19 residues. Trimming at V came to 4 bases and at J to 1 base, leaving 12 bases not matched to a gene. Germline V gives CDR1 MNHNS, CDR2 SASEGT.

This clone has only a few counts. For the CDR3, the DNA is TGTGCCAGCTCCCTGTGGAGAGACTATGGCTACACCTTC. Amino acid sequence: CASSLWRDYGYTF. The rearrangement joins TRBV18 to TRBJ1-2, with D hard to call. The length of the CDR3 is 13 residues. The V gene lost 6 bases and the J gene lost 3 bases, with 11 bases spanning the gap. Germline CDR1 KGHSH, CDR2 LQKENI. The full variable domain, with the rest looked up from reference TRBV18 and TRBJ1-2, is NAGVMQNPRHLVRRRGQEARLRCSPMKGHSHVYWYRQLPEEGLKFMVYLQKENIIDESGMPKERFSAEFPKEGPSILRIQQVVRGDSAAYFCASSLWRDYGYTFGSGTRLTVV.

The chain carries TRBV4-3 and TRBJ2-5; D might be TRBD2 (5 bases). The ends were cut back, 0 bases at V and 5 bases at J, with 16 bases in the middle. CDR3 size: 16 residues. The V gene's germline CDR1 is LGHNA and CDR2 YSLEER. The CDR3, as DNA: TGCGCCAGCAGCCAAGAAGCGGCCACCACCGGGGAGACCCAGTACTTC. This gives the protein CASSQEAATTGETQYF.

The V gene is TRBV27, the J gene TRBJ2-5; tentative D call: TRBD2 (6 bases). The CDR3 sequence is 22 residues long. V lost 6 bases and J 0 bases, leaving 35 bases between the germline ends. Looked up from germline, CDR1 is MNHEY and CDR2 is SMNVEV (reference sequence). CDR3 residues: CASSYWFALLGSVPTYQETQYF. The CDR3 nucleotides read TGTGCCAGCAGCTATTGGTTTGCCCTGCTCGGGAGTGTACCTACGTACCAAGAGACCCAGTACTTC.